The present TCR beta chain was sequenced within a study of persistence of HIV-infected CD4 T cells. The stimulus was lysate of CMV-infected fibroblasts, around 10 ug/mL. CD4+ T cells upregulating both CD40 ligand and CD69 were sorted as responding cells. Sequencing used immunoSEQ version 4 in survey mode. Profiling relied on immunoSEQ multiplex PCR, and the TCRdb table lists in-frame clones only, not all of them. This table has about 20,000 clones, 75% to 85% appearing once. As regards this clone: No antigen is known for it.

J gave up 2 bases and V 0 bases, and 5 bases lay outside the gene matches. The CDR3 has 16 residues. In germline, CDR1 is LGHNA, CDR2 YNFKEQ. Specimen: CD4+ T cells sorted from PBMCs after approximately 19-hour stimulation, collected from a patient who received antiretroviral therapy. The chain links TRBV4-2 to TRBJ1-1, with TRBD1 matching over 8 bases. This clonotype was obtained from an adult man with HIV who was CMV-seropositive. CDR3 coding DNA: TGTGCCAGCAGCCAAGAACGGACAGGGTTTAACACTGAAGCTTTCTTT. Amino acids: CASSQERTGFNTEAFF.